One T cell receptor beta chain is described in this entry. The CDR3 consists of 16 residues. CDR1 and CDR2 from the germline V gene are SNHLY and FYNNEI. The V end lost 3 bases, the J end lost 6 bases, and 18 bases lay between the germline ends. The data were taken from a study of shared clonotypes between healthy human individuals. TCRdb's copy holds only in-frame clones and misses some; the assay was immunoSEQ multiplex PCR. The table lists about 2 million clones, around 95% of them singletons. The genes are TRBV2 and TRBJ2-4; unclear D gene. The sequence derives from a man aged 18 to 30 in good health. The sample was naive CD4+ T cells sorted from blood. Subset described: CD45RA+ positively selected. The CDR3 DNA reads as TGTGCCAGCAGTGAGTTTGGGCCTCCTACCCTAAACATTCAGTACTTC. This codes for CASSEFGPPTLNIQYF.